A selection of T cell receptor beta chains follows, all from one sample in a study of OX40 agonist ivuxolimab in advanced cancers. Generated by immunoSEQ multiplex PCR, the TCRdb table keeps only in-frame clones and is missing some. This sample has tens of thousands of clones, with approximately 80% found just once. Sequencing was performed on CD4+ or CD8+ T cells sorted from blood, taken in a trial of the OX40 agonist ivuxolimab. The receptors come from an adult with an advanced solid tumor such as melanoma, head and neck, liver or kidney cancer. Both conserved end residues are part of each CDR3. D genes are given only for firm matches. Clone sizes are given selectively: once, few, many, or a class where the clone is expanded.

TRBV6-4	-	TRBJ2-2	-	CASSDGENTGELFF	TGTGCCAGCAGTGACGGGGAGAACACCGGGGAGCTGTTTTTT
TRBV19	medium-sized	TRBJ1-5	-	CASSPPGTMNQPQHF	TGTGCCAGTAGTCCCCCCGGGACAATGAATCAGCCCCAGCATTTT
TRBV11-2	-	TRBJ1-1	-	CASTNIGMGTEAFF	TGTGCCAGCACCAATATAGGGATGGGCACTGAAGCTTTCTTT
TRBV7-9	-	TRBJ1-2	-	CASSLGSGGEGYTF	TGTGCCAGCAGCTTAGGAAGTGGGGGAGAAGGCTACACCTTC
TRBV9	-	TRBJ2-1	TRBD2	CASSVGSGRGDEQFF	TGTGCCAGCAGCGTAGGTAGCGGGAGGGGCGATGAGCAGTTCTTC
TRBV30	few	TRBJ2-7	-	CAWKEATAYEQYF	TGTGCCTGGAAAGAAGCGACCGCCTACGAGCAGTACTTC
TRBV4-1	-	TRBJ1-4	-	CASSQDWGKLFF	TGCGCCAGCAGCCAAGATTGGGGAAAACTGTTTTTT
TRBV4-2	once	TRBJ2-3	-	CASSLGRGPDTQYF	TGTGCCAGCAGCCTAGGGCGGGGGCCAGATACGCAGTATTTT
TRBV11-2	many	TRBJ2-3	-	CASSFSTDTQYF	TGTGCCAGCAGCTTTAGCACAGATACGCAGTATTTT
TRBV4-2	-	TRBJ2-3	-	CASSQGRGFSTDTQYF	TGTGCCAGCAGCCAAGGACGGGGATTTAGCACAGATACGCAGTATTTT
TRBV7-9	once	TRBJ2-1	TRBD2	CASSLLAGGPDEQFF	TGTGCCAGCAGCTTACTAGCGGGGGGGCCGGATGAGCAGTTCTTC
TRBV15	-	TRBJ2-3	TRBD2	CATSRGRSLAGVDTQYF	TGTGCCACCAGCAGAGGAAGAAGTCTAGCGGGAGTTGATACGCAGTATTTT
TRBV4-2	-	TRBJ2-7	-	CASSRTRDLSYEQYF	TGTGCCAGCAGCCGGACCCGGGACCTTTCCTACGAGCAGTACTTC
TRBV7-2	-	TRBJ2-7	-	CASSFYDSYEQYF	TGTGCCAGCAGCTTCTACGATTCCTACGAGCAGTACTTC
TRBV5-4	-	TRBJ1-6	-	CASSLALEEKNSPLHF	TGTGCCAGCAGCTTGGCCCTCGAGGAGAAAAATTCACCCCTCCACTTT
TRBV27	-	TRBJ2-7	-	CASNPVGVPYEQYF	TGTGCCAGCAATCCGGTGGGAGTCCCCTACGAGCAGTACTTC